Reported below is one TCR beta chain. Those enrolled, adults aged about 18 to 89 years, came from some 25 US areas. Allocation to cohorts depended on clinical history reported by the participants. Authors' processing steps: Counts of nucleated cells, estimated from reference gene primer amplification, were obtained. Profiled with immunoSEQ multiplex PCR; TCRdb holds only in-frame clones, not every one. The V and J calls and the clone size are those of that table, but D and trimming were determined from the DNA. The data show 200,000 to 250,000 clones, around 82% seen once. This sample is part of a study of blood T cell repertoires in COVID-19. Study at large: The origin of the acute and convalescent COVID-19 samples was the United States, Italy and Spain.

This CDR3 is built from 14 residues. Trimming cost V 0 bases and J 7 bases, with 10 bases left between them. Germline CDR1 reads SGDLS; CDR2 reads YYNGEE. The chain combines TRBV9 with TRBJ2-2; D perhaps matches TRBD2 (5 bases). The TCR originated in a woman in her 40s with acute COVID-19. The sequenced material came from PBMCs or T cells enriched from blood (not recorded which). CDR3 in DNA: TGTGCCAGCAGCGTAGCCGGGAATCTCGGGGAGCTGTTTTTT. It encodes CASSVAGNLGELFF.